The source of this T cell receptor (beta chain) is a study of blood T cell repertoires in COVID-19 (dated by TCRdb to about 2020). Background on the whole study: Samples from collaborators originated in the United States, Italy and Spain and spanned both the acute and convalescent phases of COVID-19. The material from the prospective study consisted of cDNA or gDNA derived from T cells, B-cell-depleted T cells, or PBMCs. Subjects who had been exposed to COVID-19, were actively infected with it, or had recovered from it provided the deeply sampled blood TCRbeta repertoires that made up the dataset. The repertoires were made available in a free public database intended to serve as a resource for research on the immune response to SARS-CoV-2. Samples came from the ongoing ImmuneRACE study (first 160 participants) plus 1,254 subjects from 6 global collaborators. Sample metadata almost always included a de-identified subject ID, COVID-19 status, age in years and sex. Where available, HLA class I and class II types were obtained from metadata supplied by the sample provider rather than from assay-based typing. Results and caveats for the whole study, not just this receptor: Clinical and demographic metadata were provided uncurated, with the amount varying by source and participant.

This clone has a single count. The specificity of this receptor is unknown. Per-nucleotide qualities are absent, and no much larger clonotype sits a single base away. The CDR3 sequence holds 15 residues, the cysteine and phenylalanine included. Kept here is only the CDR3 DNA, which spans 45 bases and is read in frame from base 1. V lost 0 bases and J lost 6 bases, and the count of bases not matched to a germline gene is 3. From the germline V gene, CDR1 is KGHSH and CDR2 is LQKENI. Collaborating institutions collected whole blood in K2EDTA tubes following their own protocols. For TCRbeta analysis, collaborators shipped samples in one of three forms: frozen whole blood, isolated PBMCs, or DNA extracted from either of those sample types. TCRbeta CDR3 regions were amplified from genomic DNA by means of the immunoSEQ Assay, a bias-controlled multiplex PCR. Per the authors' processing: Within the assay, amplification of reference gene primers was used to estimate how many nucleated cells each sample contained. To quantify the absolute abundance of each unique TCRbeta CDR3 rearrangement, sequence reads were collapsed and filtered. Productive Simpson clonality was computed per sample as the square root of Simpson's diversity index over productive rearrangements. TCRdb mirrors the immuneACCESS table, restricted to in-frame sequences. Some clones are absent from its copies; in checked studies, under half trace to an unresolved V gene, and the reason for the others is unknown. The V and J calls and clone size are taken from that table; D and trimming were inferred from the DNA. The sample records tens of thousands of clones, roughly nine tenths of which are singletons. Together, the top ten hold approximately 11% of the sample.

Material: peripheral blood. The TCR comes from a human donor in a cohort sampled during active COVID-19. The sequence is built from TRBV18 and TRBJ2-1; 9 bases in the junction line up with TRBD2. The nucleotide sequence is given as TGTGCCAGCTCACCACCGGCGGGAGGGCCCAATGAGCAGTTCTTC. Its translation is CASSPPAGGPNEQFF.